The rows below give T cell receptor beta chains drawn from one sample of a study of T cells in Graves' hyperthyroidism and ophthalmopathy. TCRdb analysed the multiplex PCR reads with MiXCR anew, one entry per CDR3 protein. This table has 270,000 or so distinct CDR3 sequences, 25% to 30% appearing once. The specimen sequenced was blood. Every receptor here comes from a man aged 35-49 years with Graves' hyperthyroidism that later progressed to Graves' ophthalmopathy. CDR3s include the opening cysteine and the closing phenylalanine or tryptophan. A D gene is named only where the DNA matches it firmly. Only some rows state a clone size, as once, few, many or a class for expanded clones.

clone_size: many; v_call: TRBV28; d_call: NA; j_call: TRBJ2-7; cdr3_aa: CASRPPGGGGDF; cdr3_nt: TGTGCCAGCAGACCCCCAGGGGGGGGAGGCGACTTC
clone_size: NA; v_call: TRBV12-3/TRBV12-4; d_call: NA; j_call: TRBJ1-5; cdr3_aa: CASSSINNQPQHF; cdr3_nt: TGTGCCAGCAGTTCTATTAATAATCAGCCCCAGCATTTT
clone_size: many; v_call: TRBV25-1; d_call: NA; j_call: TRBJ2-7; cdr3_aa: CASSESSDSYEQYF; cdr3_nt: TGTGCCAGCAGTGAATCTAGCGACTCCTACGAGCAGTACTTC
clone_size: many; v_call: TRBV7-8; d_call: TRBD1; j_call: TRBJ1-2; cdr3_aa: CASSLGGGHYGYTF; cdr3_nt: TGTGCCAGCAGCTTAGGAGGGGGCCACTATGGCTACACCTTC
clone_size: many; v_call: TRBV28; d_call: NA; j_call: TRBJ1-5; cdr3_aa: CATQEIYQPQHF; cdr3_nt: TGTGCCACCCAGGAAATTTATCAGCCCCAGCATTTT
clone_size: many; v_call: TRBV12-3/TRBV12-4; d_call: NA; j_call: TRBJ2-7; cdr3_aa: CASSPGAGAYEQYF; cdr3_nt: TGTGCCAGCAGTCCAGGGGCGGGAGCGTACGAGCAGTACTTC
clone_size: many; v_call: TRBV3-1; d_call: NA; j_call: TRBJ1-2; cdr3_aa: CASRQSGYGYTF; cdr3_nt: TGTGCCAGCAGACAAAGTGGGTATGGCTACACCTTC
clone_size: many; v_call: TRBV2; d_call: TRBD1; j_call: TRBJ2-2; cdr3_aa: CASRAPGTGYTGELFF; cdr3_nt: TGTGCCAGCAGGGCCCCCGGGACAGGGTACACCGGGGAGCTGTTTTTT
clone_size: many; v_call: TRBV11-1; d_call: NA; j_call: TRBJ2-5; cdr3_aa: CASSPIAETQYF; cdr3_nt: TGTGCCAGCAGCCCTATTGCTGAGACCCAGTACTTC
clone_size: many; v_call: TRBV2; d_call: NA; j_call: TRBJ1-5; cdr3_aa: CASSPRTEGGSPQHF; cdr3_nt: TGTGCCAGCAGTCCCCGGACAGAAGGGGGTTCGCCCCAGCATTTT
clone_size: NA; v_call: TRBV6-2/TRBV6-3; d_call: NA; j_call: TRBJ2-7; cdr3_aa: CASSLELVPYEQYF; cdr3_nt: TGTGCCAGCAGCTTAGAGCTGGTCCCGTACGAGCAGTACTTC
clone_size: many; v_call: TRBV10-3; d_call: NA; j_call: TRBJ2-7; cdr3_aa: CAISESTVAGYEQYF; cdr3_nt: TGTGCCATCAGTGAGTCCACGGTAGCTGGCTACGAGCAGTACTTC
clone_size: few; v_call: TRBV28; d_call: NA; j_call: TRBJ2-2; cdr3_aa: CASSLLAGSNTGELFF; cdr3_nt: TGTGCCAGCAGTTTGCTGGCAGGGTCGAACACCGGGGAGCTGTTTTTT
clone_size: NA; v_call: TRBV15; d_call: NA; j_call: TRBJ2-7; cdr3_aa: CATSREISNEQYF; cdr3_nt: TGTGCCACCAGCAGGGAGATAAGTAACGAGCAGTACTTC
clone_size: many; v_call: TRBV7-8; d_call: NA; j_call: TRBJ2-7; cdr3_aa: CASSLGSSSYEQYF; cdr3_nt: TGTGCCAGCAGCTTAGGTTCCAGCTCCTACGAGCAGTACTTC
clone_size: many; v_call: TRBV2; d_call: NA; j_call: TRBJ2-7; cdr3_aa: CASSEGGPAYEQYF; cdr3_nt: TGTGCCAGCAGTGAAGGGGGACCAGCGTACGAGCAGTACTTC